This T cell receptor (beta chain) is from a study of T cell changes during pregnancy in multiple sclerosis. This clone is termed medium-sized. Sequencing was performed with immunoSEQ multiplex PCR; in TCRdb, only in-frame clones are kept and a portion is missing. The sample lists approximately 32,000 clones, about nine tenths occurring once. The CDR3 extends over 15 amino acids. Germline CDR1 and CDR2: MRHNA and SNTAGT. V gave up 3 bases and J gave up 6 bases; unmatched junction bases: 4. The sequencing here drew on CD8+ T cells from peripheral blood mononuclear cells, taken in the first trimester of pregnancy. This chain joins TRBV6-4 and TRBJ2-2; TRBD2 matches at 10 bases. This sequence originates from a female donor with multiple sclerosis, enrolled in a pregnancy study. The CDR3 loop is CASSEAAGGPGELFF. The CDR3 DNA reads TGTGCCAGCAGTGAAGCAGCGGGAGGGCCCGGGGAGCTGTTTTTT.